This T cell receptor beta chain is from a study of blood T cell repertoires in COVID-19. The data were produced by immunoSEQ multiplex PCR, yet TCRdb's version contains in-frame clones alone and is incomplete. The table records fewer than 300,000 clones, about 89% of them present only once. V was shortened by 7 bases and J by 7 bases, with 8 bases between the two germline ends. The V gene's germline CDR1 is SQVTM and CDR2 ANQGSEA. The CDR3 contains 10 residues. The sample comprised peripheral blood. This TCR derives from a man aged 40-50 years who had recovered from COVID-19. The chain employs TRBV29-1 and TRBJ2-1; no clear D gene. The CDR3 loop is CSADRNEQFF. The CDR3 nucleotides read TGCAGCGCTGACCGTAATGAGCAGTTCTTC.